The 25 T cell receptor beta chains presented below share a single source sample, sequenced in a study of beta chain features in type 1 diabetes. The isolated RNA, all of it, was reverse transcribed, so expressed TCRB transcripts were what got sequenced. The protocol was immunoSEQ multiplex PCR, while the TCRdb copy is restricted to in-frame clones and leaves out a portion. Among 200,000 to 250,000 clones listed, roughly 10% were seen once. Sequenced: central memory CD4+ T cells from blood. Receptors originate from a man aged 18 to 29 in good health.

This sequence joins TRBV5-4 and TRBJ2-3; a weak D match, TRBD1 (6 bases). Germline CDR1 SGHNT, CDR2 YYREEE (reference sequence). V dropped 2 bases and J dropped 3 bases, with 10 bases sitting between them. The CDR3 loop spans 14 amino acids. The CDR3 is CASSFRQGTDTQYF. The CDR3 region has the DNA TGTGCCAGCAGCTTCCGGCAGGGGACAGATACGCAGTATTTT.

This rearrangement joins TRBV30 to TRBJ2-1, with unresolved D. This CDR3 comprises 11 residues. The V end was cut by 1 base, the J end by 8 bases, with 6 bases between. Looked up from germline, CDR1 is GTSNPN and CDR2 is SVGIG (reference sequence). The CDR3 reads CAWSALDEQFF. CDR3 bases: TGTGCCTGGAGTGCCCTTGATGAGCAGTTCTTC.

The chain combines TRBV14 with TRBJ2-7, with D possibly TRBD1 on 6 matching bases. The V end was cut by 5 bases, the J end by 5 bases, with 19 bases between. The CDR3 loop spans 15 amino acids. Germline V gives CDR1 SGHDN, CDR2 FVKESK. Written as DNA, the CDR3 is TGTGCCAGCAGCTATTACCGGGACACGCGAAACGAGCAGTACTTC. This sequence encodes CASSYYRDTRNEQYF.

This clone came up many times. The chain employs TRBV27 and TRBJ2-7, with D unclear. Germline lookup yields CDR1 MNHEY and CDR2 SMNVEV (reference sequence). The CDR3 is 13 residues long. V was pared by 2 bases and J by 0 bases, with 5 bases between. The CDR3 region has the DNA TGTGCCAGCAGTTTAGGGCACTCCTACGAGCAGTACTTC. The encoded protein is CASSLGHSYEQYF.

A few counts support this clone. A read error may be the cause here, since a much bigger clone is one base away. This rearrangement joins TRBV4-2 to TRBJ2-1; weak D call: TRBD2 (5 bases). The CDR3 contains 16 residues. Germline assignment: CDR1 LGHNA and CDR2 YNFKEQ. V lost 3 bases to trimming and J lost 0 bases, with 12 bases between them. CDR3 protein: CASSQVPGSSYNEQFF. Here the CDR3 DNA reads TGTGCCAGCAGCCAGGTACCGGGGAGCTCCTACAATGAGCAGTTCTTC.

Points on this clone: A much more abundant neighbour one base away suggests this may be a read error. Other DNA sequences from this sample encode an identical CDR3 as well. The V call is TRBV7-2, the J call TRBJ2-5; unclear D gene. The V and J ends lost 2 bases and 3 bases respectively, with 1 base between them. Germline CDR1 is SGHTA and CDR2 is FQGNSA. The length of the CDR3 is 11 residues. DNA of the CDR3: TGTGCCAGCAGCTTAAAAGAGACCCAGTACTTC. The encoded protein is CASSLKETQYF.

The chain has TRBV29-1 and TRBJ2-5; either TRBD1 or TRBD2 may supply D (6 bases each). The V end was cut by 6 bases, the J end by 5 bases, with 10 bases between. Germline CDR1 is SQVTM and CDR2 is ANQGSEA. The CDR3 covers 11 residues. The CDR3 here is CSVGGYETQYF. In DNA, the CDR3 is TGCAGCGTAGGGGGGTACGAGACCCAGTACTTC.

J is TRBJ2-1 and V is TRBV2, with 9 bases lining up with TRBD1. This CDR3 is 14 amino acids long. With V trimmed by 3 bases and J by 10 bases, 7 bases remained unmatched. Germline CDR1 is SNHLY and CDR2 is FYNNEI. The CDR3 region has the DNA TGTGCCAGCAGTGACGGACAGGGGTTTAGGGAGCAGTTCTTC. Protein product: CASSDGQGFREQFF.

This clone was counted only a few times. The V gene is TRBV10-3, the J gene TRBJ1-5, with D unresolved. Trimming took off 0 bases at V and 0 bases at J, with 9 bases between the two ends. This CDR3 comprises 16 residues. Germline V gene lookup returns CDR1 ENHRY and CDR2 SYGVKD. Written as DNA, the CDR3 is TGTGCCATCAGTGAGTCTGGGCAGATTAGCAATCAGCCCCAGCATTTT. As protein: CAISESGQISNQPQHF.

The chain recombines TRBV7-8 with TRBJ1-5, with 8 bases matching TRBD1. Germline lookup yields CDR1 SGHVS and CDR2 FQNEAQ. The CDR3 totals 14 residues. V shed 3 bases and J 5 bases; nucleotides not matched to a gene: 3. The CDR3 DNA reads as TGTGCCAGCAGCTTGGACAGGGCCTATCAGCCCCAGCATTTT. Amino acids: CASSLDRAYQPQHF. Full variable domain (missing parts from reference TRBV7-8 and TRBJ1-5): GAGVSQSPRYKVAKRGQDVALRCDPISGHVSLFWYQQALGQGPEFLTYFQNEAQLDKSGLPSDRFFAERPEGSVSTLKIQRTQQEDSAVYLCASSLDRAYQPQHFGDGTRLSIL.

This clone was counted only a few times. The chain is built from TRBV6-5 and TRBJ1-4, with TRBD1 matching over 12 bases. The V segment lost 8 bases and the J segment 1 base; nucleotides outside the gene matches: 2. The CDR3 has 15 residues. Per the germline V gene, CDR1 is MNHEY and CDR2 is SVGAGI. CDR3 in amino acids: CASRDRGLTNEKLFF. In DNA form, the CDR3 reads TGTGCCAGCCGGGACAGGGGGCTAACTAATGAAAAACTGTTTTTT.

This clone has a handful of counts. The chain joins TRBV7-2 to TRBJ2-3; the D is unclear. This CDR3 contains 15 residues. V dropped 5 bases and J dropped 0 bases, with 12 bases sitting between them. Germline-derived CDR1 and CDR2 are SGHTA and FQGNSA. The CDR3 protein is CASSHGRVSTDTQYF. The CDR3 bases are TGTGCCAGCAGCCATGGACGGGTTAGCACAGATACGCAGTATTTT.

This clone was seen repeatedly, ten times or more. The rearrangement links TRBV2 to TRBJ2-5; tentative D call: TRBD1 (6 bases). This CDR3 region has 13 residues. V lost 4 bases and J lost 3, with 9 bases in between. CDR1 and CDR2 from the germline V gene are SNHLY and FYNNEI. The CDR3 protein is CASSVDRKETQYF. CDR3 nucleotide sequence: TGTGCCAGCAGTGTGGACAGAAAAGAGACCCAGTACTTC.

The chain couples TRBV30 to TRBJ1-2, with TRBD1 identical over 9 bases. CDR3 size: 14 residues. The V and J ends lost 5 bases and 4 bases, in that order; junction bases with no gene match: 8. Germline CDR1 is GTSNPN and CDR2 is SVGIG (reference sequence). This chain's CDR3 is CAWLGDRVPYGYTF. The CDR3 nucleotides read TGTGCCTGGCTAGGGGACAGGGTCCCCTATGGCTACACCTTC.

This clone was found a few times. V usage is TRBV7-2 and J usage is TRBJ2-7; D call uncertain. CDR3 size: 12 residues. V lost 2 bases and J lost 3, with 5 bases in between. Germline CDR1 is SGHTA and CDR2 is FQGNSA. CDR3 DNA sequence: TGTGCCAGCAGCTTACAGTTCTACGAGCAGTACTTC. This sequence encodes CASSLQFYEQYF.

This chain uses TRBV5-1 with TRBJ2-1, with 8 nucleotides matching TRBD2. Per the germline V gene, CDR1 is SGHRS and CDR2 is YFSETQ. The CDR3 runs 14 residues. The trim removed 0 bases at V and 6 bases at J, leaving 2 bases unmatched. CDR3 sequence reads: CASSLEGLVNEQFF. The CDR3 coding sequence is TGCGCCAGCAGCTTGGAGGGACTAGTCAATGAGCAGTTCTTC.

Here the CDR3 reads CASSPGTDTYEQYF. The CDR3 DNA sequence: TGTGCCAGCTCCCCCGGGACGGATACCTACGAGCAGTACTTC. The genes are TRBV18 and TRBJ2-7; D is possibly TRBD1 or TRBD2 (5 bases each). The germline V gene encodes CDR1 KGHSH and CDR2 LQKENI. CDR3 length equals 14 residues. Trimming cost V 6 bases and J 2 bases, with 14 bases left between them.

This rearrangement joins TRBV7-9 to TRBJ2-3; 7 bases map to TRBD2. The V and J ends lost 0 bases and 1 base, in that order; junction bases with no gene match: 4. This CDR3 has 16 residues. The germline V gene encodes CDR1 SEHNR and CDR2 FQNEAQ (reference sequence). Written as DNA, the CDR3 is TGTGCCAGCAGCTTAGCGGGAGGGAAGGGCACAGATACGCAGTATTTT. It yields the protein CASSLAGGKGTDTQYF.

In its sample, this clone was seen many times. The chain recombines TRBV6-6 with TRBJ2-1, with D possibly being TRBD2 (6 bases). V was shortened by 8 bases and J by 0 bases, with 11 bases between the two germline ends. Germline loops: CDR1 MNHNY, CDR2 SVGAGI (reference sequence). This CDR3 is built from 14 residues. Here the CDR3 DNA reads TGTGCCAGCGGCGGAGGGAGCTCCTACAATGAGCAGTTCTTC. Residues: CASGGGSSYNEQFF.

This clone was counted between two and nine times. The rearrangement links TRBV11-1 to TRBJ2-1; TRBD2 might be the D (6 bases). Looked up from germline, CDR1 is SGHAT and CDR2 is FQDESV (reference sequence). V lost 1 base and J 0 bases, leaving 7 bases between the germline ends. There are 15 residues in the CDR3. The CDR3 bases are TGTGCCAGCAGCTTAGGACTAGACTCCTACAATGAGCAGTTCTTC. Amino acids: CASSLGLDSYNEQFF.

This clone has just a few counts. V usage is TRBV7-3 and J usage is TRBJ2-5, with 14 positions matching TRBD2. With V trimmed by 5 bases and J by 1 base, 6 bases remained unmatched. The CDR3 loop spans 17 amino acids. Germline loops: CDR1 SGHTA, CDR2 FQGTGA. CDR3 region: CASSPGTSGGLQETQYF. The CDR3 DNA reads as TGTGCCAGCAGCCCCGGGACTAGCGGGGGCCTCCAAGAGACCCAGTACTTC.

The CDR3 region is CASSDPTSVNEQYF. For the CDR3, the DNA is TGCGCCAGCAGCGACCCAACTAGCGTCAACGAGCAGTACTTC. The gene calls are TRBV5-1 and TRBJ2-7, with 7 nucleotides matching TRBD2. CDR1 SGHRS and CDR2 YFSETQ come from the germline V gene. With 4 bases clipped from V and 5 bases from J, the junction kept 9 bases outside the gene matches. The CDR3 consists of 14 residues.

This clone was observed a handful of times. The rearrangement links TRBV27 to TRBJ2-7, with a possible D match to TRBD2 (5 bases). The CDR3 runs to 15 residues. Germline values: CDR1 MNHEY, CDR2 SMNVEV (reference sequence). Trimming removed 6 bases at V and 0 bases at J, with 15 bases between. In DNA, the CDR3 is TGTGCCAGCAGCAACAGCCCGGGAAACTCCTACGAGCAGTACTTC. The encoded protein is CASSNSPGNSYEQYF.

This clone was picked up many times. This chain connects TRBV27 to TRBJ2-7; either TRBD1 or TRBD2 may supply D (6 bases each). Germline loops: CDR1 MNHEY, CDR2 SMNVEV (reference sequence). This CDR3 is built from 15 residues. Between the trimmed V and J ends, which lost 3 bases and 9 bases, there was a span of 21 bases. CDR3 coding DNA: TGTGCCAGCAGTTTCGGAGGGGGACATAGGTCCGGGCAGTACTTC. This sequence encodes CASSFGGGHRSGQYF.

This clone occurred a few times. This rearrangement joins TRBV19 to TRBJ2-5; D ambiguous. Trimming cost V 2 bases and J 5 bases, with 6 bases left between them. CDR1 is LNHDA, CDR2 SQIVND, per germline (reference sequence). This CDR3 has 12 amino acids. CDR3 bases: TGTGCCAGTAGTATATACGGGGAGACCCAGTACTTC. This sequence encodes CASSIYGETQYF.